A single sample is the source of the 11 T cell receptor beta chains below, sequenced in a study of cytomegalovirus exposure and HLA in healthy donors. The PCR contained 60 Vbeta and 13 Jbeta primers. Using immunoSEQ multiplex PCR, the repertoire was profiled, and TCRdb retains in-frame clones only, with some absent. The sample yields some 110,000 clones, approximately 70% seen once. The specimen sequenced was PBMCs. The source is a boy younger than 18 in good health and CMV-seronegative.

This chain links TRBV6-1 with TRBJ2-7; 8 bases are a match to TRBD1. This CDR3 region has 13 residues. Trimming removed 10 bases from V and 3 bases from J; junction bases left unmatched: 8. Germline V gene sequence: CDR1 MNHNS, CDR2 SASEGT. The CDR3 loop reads CATRTGTLYEQYF. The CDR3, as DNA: TGTGCCACCCGGACAGGGACCCTCTACGAGCAGTACTTC.

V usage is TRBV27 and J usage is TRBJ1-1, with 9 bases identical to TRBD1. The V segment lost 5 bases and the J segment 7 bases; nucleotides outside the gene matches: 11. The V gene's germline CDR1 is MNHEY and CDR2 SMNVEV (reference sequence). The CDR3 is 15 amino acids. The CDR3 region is CASSQTPGQGFEAFF. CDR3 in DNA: TGTGCCAGCAGTCAAACTCCGGGACAGGGATTTGAAGCTTTCTTT.

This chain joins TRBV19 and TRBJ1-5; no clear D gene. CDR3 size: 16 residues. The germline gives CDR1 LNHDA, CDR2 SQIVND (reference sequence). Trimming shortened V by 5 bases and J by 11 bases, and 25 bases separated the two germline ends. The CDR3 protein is CASSLVRPVAIPTQHF. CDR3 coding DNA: TGTGCCAGTAGTCTCGTGAGGCCGGTAGCAATTCCGACCCAGCATTTT. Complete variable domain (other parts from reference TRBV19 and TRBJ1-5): DGGITQSPKYLFRKEGQNVTLSCEQNLNHDAMYWYRQDPGQGLRLIYYSQIVNDFQKGDIAEGYSVSREKKESFPLTVTSAQKNPTAFYLCASSLVRPVAIPTQHFGDGTRLSIL.

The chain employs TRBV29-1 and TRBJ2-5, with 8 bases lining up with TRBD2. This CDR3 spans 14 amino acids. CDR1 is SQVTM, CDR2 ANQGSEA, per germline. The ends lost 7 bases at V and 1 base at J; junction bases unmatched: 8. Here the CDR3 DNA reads TGCAGCGGCCGTAGCGGGGTGGGCCAAGAGACCCAGTACTTC. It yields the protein CSGRSGVGQETQYF. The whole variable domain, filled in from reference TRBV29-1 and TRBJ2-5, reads SAVISQKPSRDICQRGTSLTIQCQVDSQVTMMFWYRQQPGQSLTLIATANQGSEATYESGFVIDKFPISRPNLTFSTLTVSNMSPEDSSIYLCSGRSGVGQETQYFGPGTRLLVL.

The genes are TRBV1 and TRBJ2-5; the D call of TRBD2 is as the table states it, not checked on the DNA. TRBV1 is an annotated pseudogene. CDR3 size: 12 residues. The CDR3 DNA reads TGCACCAGCAGCCGAGCATCGGAGACCCAGTACTTC. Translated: CTSSRASETQYF.

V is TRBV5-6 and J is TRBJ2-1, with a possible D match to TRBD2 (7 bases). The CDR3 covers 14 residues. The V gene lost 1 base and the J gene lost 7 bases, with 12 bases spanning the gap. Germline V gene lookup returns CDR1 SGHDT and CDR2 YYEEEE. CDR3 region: CASSLWGGRNEQFF. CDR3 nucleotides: TGTGCCAGCAGCTTGTGGGGGGGCCGGAATGAGCAGTTCTTC.

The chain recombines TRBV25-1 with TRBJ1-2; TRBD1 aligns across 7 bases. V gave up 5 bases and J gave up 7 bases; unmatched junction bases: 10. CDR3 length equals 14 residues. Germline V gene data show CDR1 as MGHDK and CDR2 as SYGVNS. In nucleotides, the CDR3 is TGTGCCAGCAGTCCGCAGGGGGAAACTAGTGGCTACACCTTC. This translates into CASSPQGETSGYTF.

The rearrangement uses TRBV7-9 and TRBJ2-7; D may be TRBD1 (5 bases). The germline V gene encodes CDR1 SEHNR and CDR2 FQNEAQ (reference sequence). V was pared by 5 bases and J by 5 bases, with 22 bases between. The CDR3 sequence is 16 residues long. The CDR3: CASSPRFRVQDNEQYF. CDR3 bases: TGTGCCAGCAGCCCCCGATTCAGGGTTCAGGACAACGAGCAGTACTTC.

CDR3 sequence (DNA): TGCGCCAGCAGCTCCCACCGCCCTCCCCCGACAGGGGCCTACAATGAGCAGTTCTTC. It codes for CASSSHRPPPTGAYNEQFF. The chain is built from TRBV5-1 and TRBJ2-1; 8 bases are a match to TRBD1. The V segment lost 3 bases and the J segment 2 bases; nucleotides outside the gene matches: 16. Germline-derived CDR1 and CDR2 are SGHRS and YFSETQ. The CDR3 consists of 19 residues. The full variable domain, completed using reference TRBV5-1 and TRBJ2-1, is KAGVTQTPRYLIKTRGQQVTLSCSPISGHRSVSWYQQTPGQGLQFLFEYFSETQRNKGNFPGRFSGRQFSNSRSEMNVSTLELGDSALYLCASSSHRPPPTGAYNEQFFGPGTRLTVL.

The CDR3 DNA reads TGTGCCAGCTTCCCGGGACAGCTCAGCGGGAGAGCCTACAATGAGCAGTTCTTC. Its protein is CASFPGQLSGRAYNEQFF. The chain combines TRBV5-4 with TRBJ2-1; tentative D call: TRBD2 (8 bases). Germline CDR1 SGHNT, CDR2 YYREEE (reference sequence). The CDR3 spans 18 residues. V gave up 7 bases and J gave up 2 bases, with 25 bases separating them.

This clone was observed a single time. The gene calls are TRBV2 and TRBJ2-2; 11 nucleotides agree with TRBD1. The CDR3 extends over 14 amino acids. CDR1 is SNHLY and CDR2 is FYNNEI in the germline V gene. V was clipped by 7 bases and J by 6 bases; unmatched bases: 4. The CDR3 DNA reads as TGTGCCAGCACTTCGGGACAGGGGGCCGGGGAGCTGTTTTTT. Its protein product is CASTSGQGAGELFF.